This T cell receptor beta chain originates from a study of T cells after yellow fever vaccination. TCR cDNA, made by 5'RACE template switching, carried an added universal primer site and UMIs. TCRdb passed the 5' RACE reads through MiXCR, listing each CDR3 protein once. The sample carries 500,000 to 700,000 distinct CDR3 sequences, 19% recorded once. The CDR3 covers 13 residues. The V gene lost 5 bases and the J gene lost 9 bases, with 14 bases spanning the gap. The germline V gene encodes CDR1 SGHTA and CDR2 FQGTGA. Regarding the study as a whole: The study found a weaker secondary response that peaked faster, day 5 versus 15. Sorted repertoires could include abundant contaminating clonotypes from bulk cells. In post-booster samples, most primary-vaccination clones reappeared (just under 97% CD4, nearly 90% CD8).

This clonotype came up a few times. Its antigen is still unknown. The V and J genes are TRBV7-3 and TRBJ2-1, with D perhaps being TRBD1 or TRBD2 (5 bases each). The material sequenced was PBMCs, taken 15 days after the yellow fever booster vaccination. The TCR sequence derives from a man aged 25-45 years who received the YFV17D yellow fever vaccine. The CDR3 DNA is TGTGCCAGCAGCCACCCGGGGACGGGTGAGCAGTTCTTC. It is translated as CASSHPGTGEQFF.